The T cell receptor (beta chain) described here comes from a study of OX40 agonist ivuxolimab in advanced cancers. The wider study: Three patients showed partial responses: one hepatocellular carcinoma and two cutaneous melanoma cases. Overall study findings and caveats: At doses 0.1 to 3.0 mg/kg, CD4+ and CD8+ clones expanded.

This clone was seen just once. Its antigen is not identified. Using immunoSEQ multiplex PCR, the repertoire was profiled, and TCRdb retains in-frame clones only, with some absent. The data hold 75,000 to 95,000 clones, with more than 75% observed a single time. Source: CD4+ or CD8+ T cells sorted from blood, taken in a trial of the OX40 agonist ivuxolimab. The TCR was taken from an adult with an advanced solid tumor such as melanoma, head and neck, liver or kidney cancer.

The CDR3 region has the DNA TGTGCCAGTGCGGACAGGGGCAATCAGCCCCAGCATTTT. Translated: CASADRGNQPQHF. The chain has TRBV6-1 and TRBJ1-5; 8 bases are a match to TRBD1. CDR1 and CDR2 from the germline V gene are MNHNS and SASEGT. The CDR3 contains 13 residues. V was pared by 9 bases and J by 2 bases, with 3 bases of the junction left unmatched.